This T cell receptor (beta chain) was identified during a study of graft-versus-host responses after intestinal transplantation. At the level of the study: Multivisceral, liver-intestinal, or isolated intestinal transplants were performed in recipients. Induction with anti-thymocyte globulin, then tacrolimus and steroids for roughly 3 years, was given to all recipients. Whole-study findings and limits: Early after transplant, HvG clones declined as circulating GvH clones peaked. The presence of high graft-versus-host to host-versus-graft clonal ratios in allografts characterized patients with graft-donor T cell macrochimerism.

Germline V gives CDR1 MNHEY, CDR2 SMNVEV (reference sequence). Trimming took off 0 bases at V and 5 bases at J, with 10 bases between the two ends. The CDR3 spans 15 residues. TCRdb keeps only in-frame clones here, not all; method: immunoSEQ multiplex PCR. This table holds approximately 130,000 clones, about 92% found once. With respect to this clone: The antigen is undetermined.

The source material was unstimulated CD4+ T cells sorted from spleen or lymph node cells, sampled before intestinal transplant. The V call is TRBV27, the J call TRBJ1-4, with D possibly TRBD1 on 5 matching bases. The TCR sequence derives from a human donor who received an intestinal transplant. The CDR3 protein is CASSLSMAGNEKLFF. The CDR3 DNA reads TGTGCCAGCAGTTTATCGATGGCAGGGAATGAAAAACTGTTTTTT.